The entry below gives a single TCR beta chain sequence along with its context. These data are taken from a study of blood T cell repertoires in COVID-19. Study information: The United States, Italy and Spain were the sources of the acute and convalescent COVID-19 samples.

The CDR3 has 13 residues. Germline CDR1 MNHEY, CDR2 SMNVEV (reference sequence). V dropped 6 bases and J dropped 4; count of bases not matched to a gene: 4. Assay: immunoSEQ multiplex PCR; the TCRdb copy retains only in-frame clones and omits some. This sample has around 260,000 clones, with 88% found just once. Sequencing used peripheral blood. The receptor was derived from a woman in her seventies with COVID-19, enrolled during active disease. The chain couples TRBV27 to TRBJ2-7; 9 nucleotides line up with TRBD2. In DNA form, the CDR3 reads TGTGCCAGCAGGATTAGCGGGAGATACGAGCAGTACTTC. Its translation: CASRISGRYEQYF.